This TCR beta chain was recovered during a study of shared clonotypes between healthy human individuals. About the study: CD4 naive and memory got three plates each, CD8 naive two, CD8 memory one. Study-level points and caveats: Larger richness was generally estimated for naive than memory subsets. Sequencing of the sorted subsets was shown by rarefaction to be incomplete despite large depth.

This clone was detected only once. Its antigen remains unknown. A read error is possible here, since a much larger clone lies one base away. Given the absence of the conserved phenylalanine or tryptophan at the CDR3 end, a read error is likely. Naive CD45RA+ and memory CD45RA-negative subsets were split from CD4+ cells. CDR1 is MDHEN and CDR2 is SYDVKM in the germline V gene. V lost 4 bases and J 3 bases, leaving 13 bases between the germline ends. The CDR3 contains 15 residues. Data came from immunoSEQ multiplex PCR; TCRdb stores just in-frame clones and leaves some out. The table lists some 2 million clones, roughly 96% of them singletons.

The receptor was isolated from a man aged 18 to 30 in good health. Sequencing used naive CD4+ T cells sorted from blood. Subset of the sample: CD45RA+ positively selected. The rearrangement links TRBV28 to TRBJ1-5; a weak D match, TRBD1 (5 bases). CDR3 residues: CASSSGDGYNQPQHL. The CDR3 nucleotides are TGTGCCAGCAGTTCCGGGGACGGTTACAATCAGCCCCAGCATCTT.